This T cell receptor (beta chain) is drawn from a study of blood T cell repertoires in COVID-19. The wider study: The United States, Italy and Spain provided the acute and convalescent COVID-19 samples. T cells, B-cell-depleted T cells, or PBMCs supplied cDNA or gDNA.

Only in-frame clones appear in the TCRdb table, and some are missing; sequencing was by immunoSEQ multiplex PCR. The sample consists of about 100,000 clones, about 80% of them appearing once. V lost 2 bases to trimming and J lost 5 bases, with 13 bases between them. Germline-derived CDR1 and CDR2 are LGHDT and YNNKEL (reference sequence). This CDR3 is 15 amino acids long. This clone was seen a handful of times. The source of this sequence is a man aged 65 to 85 with active or convalescent COVID-19. The rearrangement uses TRBV3-1 (or the pseudogene TRBV3-2) and TRBJ2-1; D unresolved. Sample: peripheral blood. CDR3: CASSQTPGGNNEQFF. DNA for the CDR3: TGTGCCAGCAGCCAAACCCCGGGTGGAAACAATGAGCAGTTCTTC.